This TCR beta chain came from a study of Ad26.COV2.S vaccination and SARS-CoV-2 variants. General study results and limits: Reported post-vaccination CD8+ and CD4+ T cell responses to spike showed substantial breadth. Spike-specific TCR breadth was greater in vaccine than placebo recipients.

V was shortened by 1 base and J by 0 bases, with 13 bases between the two germline ends. From germline, CDR1 is SEHNR and CDR2 FQNEAQ (reference sequence). CDR3 length: 17 residues. Details on this clone: The antigen is undetermined.

TCRdb's copy holds only in-frame clones and misses some; the assay was immunoSEQ multiplex PCR. The sample has 150,000 to 200,000 clones, about 83% seen once; the top ten hold 5% to 7%. The sequenced sample was peripheral blood, obtained after recovery from COVID-19. The chain links TRBV7-9 to TRBJ1-3; D uncertain. The receptor's source is a human donor who had recovered from COVID-19. The CDR3 loop reads CASSLEGLPSSGNTIYF. The DNA for the CDR3 is TGTGCCAGCAGCTTAGAAGGTCTCCCTAGCTCTGGAAACACCATATATTTT. The full variable domain, its missing parts supplied by reference TRBV7-9 and TRBJ1-3, is DTGVSQNPRHKITKRGQNVTFRCDPISEHNRLYWYRQTLGQGPEFLTYFQNEAQLEKSRLLSDRFSAERPKGSFSTLEIQRTEQGDSAMYLCASSLEGLPSSGNTIYFGEGSWLTVV.